Listed below are T cell receptor beta chains from one sample, sequenced in a study of blood T cell repertoires in COVID-19. Assay used: immunoSEQ multiplex PCR; TCRdb lists only in-frame clones, some missing. The sample contains 120,000 or so clones, around 89% of which appear only once. The material sequenced was peripheral blood. These TCRs come from a human donor in a cohort sampled during active COVID-19. Each CDR3 is given with its conserved first and last residue. Fields, in order: CDR3 length, V gene, clone size, J gene, D gene, CDR3 DNA, CDR3 protein. A D gene is named only where the DNA matches it firmly. A row's size may be missing; if present it is once, few, many or a size class.

13	TRBV10-3	-	TRBJ1-2	TRBD1	TGTGCCATCAGTGAGCCGACAGGGACCGGCTACACCTTC	CAISEPTGTGYTF
15	TRBV2	-	TRBJ2-1	TRBD2	TGTGCCAGCAGAGACTTAGCGGGAGGCTACAATGAGCAGTTCTTC	CASRDLAGGYNEQFF
14	TRBV5-5	-	TRBJ2-7	-	TGTGCCAGCAGCTTTGTACAGGGCCCCTACGAGCAGTACTTC	CASSFVQGPYEQYF
13	TRBV6-5	-	TRBJ1-5	-	TGTGCCAGCAGAGCAGGTTACAATCAGCCCCAGCATTTT	CASRAGYNQPQHF
18	TRBV7-6	-	TRBJ2-7	TRBD1	TGTGCCAGCAGCTTAGTGTCAGGGGGTGCTCGCTCGCCCTACGAGCAGTACTTC	CASSLVSGGARSPYEQYF
13	TRBV12-3/TRBV12-4	-	TRBJ1-2	-	TGTGCCAGCAGTTTCCAGGGAAACTATGGCTACACCTTC	CASSFQGNYGYTF
15	TRBV19	few	TRBJ1-4	-	TGTGCCAGTAGTACCATTGGGGACATTAATGAAAAACTGTTTTTT	CASSTIGDINEKLFF
12	TRBV24-1	-	TRBJ1-2	-	TGTGCCACCAGCCTAGGGCGCGGGGGCTACACCTTC	CATSLGRGGYTF
14	TRBV11-2	-	TRBJ2-7	-	TGTGCCAGCAGCTTAGAGCTCCTAGCGAACGAGCAGTACTTC	CASSLELLANEQYF
15	TRBV28	-	TRBJ2-5	-	TGTGCCAGCATCCATACAGGGTTGATGGGAGAGACCCAGTACTTC	CASIHTGLMGETQYF
15	TRBV5-1	-	TRBJ1-1	-	TGCGCCAGCAGCTCGGGCTCCAGGGTGAACACTGAAGCTTTCTTT	CASSSGSRVNTEAFF
17	TRBV28	-	TRBJ1-5	-	TGTGCCAGCAGGGGCCTTGGCCGCACCTATAGCAATCAGCCCCAGCATTTT	CASRGLGRTYSNQPQHF
18	TRBV24-1	few	TRBJ2-5	TRBD2	TGTGCCACCAGTGATCCCGGACTAGCGGGAGAGGGGCGGGAGACCCAGTACTTC	CATSDPGLAGEGRETQYF
13	TRBV12-3/TRBV12-4	-	TRBJ2-5	-	TGTGCCAGCAGAGGAGGGTTCCAAGAGACCCAGTACTTC	CASRGGFQETQYF
15	TRBV6-2/TRBV6-3	few	TRBJ2-7	TRBD1	TGTGCCAGCAGTTACGTTGGGACAGGGCATAACGAGCAGTACTTC	CASSYVGTGHNEQYF
11	TRBV20-1	-	TRBJ2-5	TRBD2	TGCAGTGCTCGTAGCGGGGAGGCCCAGTACTTC	CSARSGEAQYF
15	TRBV19	-	TRBJ1-2	-	TGTGCCAGTAGTCCGGAGACAGGATTTAACTATGGCTACACCTTC	CASSPETGFNYGYTF
16	TRBV5-1	-	TRBJ2-5	TRBD2	TGCGCCAGCGGTCCGGGTAGCGGGGGGGCCCGGGAGACCCAGTACTTC	CASGPGSGGARETQYF
14	TRBV5-1	-	TRBJ2-7	-	TGCGCCAGCACCGGGGGACAGCGGTCCTACGAGCAGTACTTC	CASTGGQRSYEQYF
15	TRBV7-2	-	TRBJ2-7	-	TGTGCCAGCAGCTATACAGGGTTAAAAGACTACGAGCAGTACTTC	CASSYTGLKDYEQYF
16	TRBV5-1	-	TRBJ1-2	TRBD1	TGCGCCAGCAGCTTTAGGACAGGGAGCCCAAACTATGGCTACACCTTC	CASSFRTGSPNYGYTF
14	TRBV10-3	-	TRBJ1-3	-	TGTGCCATCAGGCGCGCGGGGCCTGGAAACACCATATATTTT	CAIRRAGPGNTIYF
13	TRBV12-3/TRBV12-4	-	TRBJ2-1	-	TGTGCCAGCAGTTTAGGACTGAACAATGAGCAGTTCTTC	CASSLGLNNEQFF
15	TRBV19	-	TRBJ2-3	-	TGTGCCAGTAGTACCCTTGTGGCCAGCACAGATACGCAGTATTTT	CASSTLVASTDTQYF
13	TRBV9	-	TRBJ2-7	TRBD2	TGTGCCAGCAGCCCCGGGACTAGCGGCGAGCAGTACTTC	CASSPGTSGEQYF
13	TRBV30	-	TRBJ2-5	TRBD2	TGTGCCTGGAGCCCACTAGCGTTGGTGACCCAGTACTTC	CAWSPLALVTQYF
12	TRBV4-1	-	TRBJ2-1	-	TGCGCCACCTCAAGGGGGGGGAGTGAGCAGTTCTTC	CATSRGGSEQFF
16	TRBV24-1	-	TRBJ2-2	-	TGTGCCACCAGTGATCCCGGGGGAAGGCACACCGGGGAGCTGTTTTTT	CATSDPGGRHTGELFF
17	TRBV5-1	-	TRBJ2-7	TRBD2	TGCGCCAGCAGCCGGGGGGCTAGCGGGACTTACTCCTACGAGCAGTACTTC	CASSRGASGTYSYEQYF
14	TRBV7-2	-	TRBJ2-7	TRBD1	TGTGCCAGCAGCTCCGGACAGGGGAGATGGGAGCAGTACTTC	CASSSGQGRWEQYF
19	TRBV7-6	-	TRBJ2-2	TRBD2	TGTGCCAGCAGCACCAAACCCCCATCGCGGGAGAGGGCGGACGGGGAGCTGTTTTTT	CASSTKPPSRERADGELFF
14	TRBV20-1	-	TRBJ2-2	-	TGCAGTGCTAGTCGGGGTAGCCATAGCGGGGAGCTGTTTTTT	CSASRGSHSGELFF
17	TRBV3-1/TRBV3-2	once	TRBJ2-7	-	TGTGCCAGCAGCGCCACGCAGGGTGGGAGGGGGTCCTACGAGCAGTACTTC	CASSATQGGRGSYEQYF
14	TRBV5-1	-	TRBJ1-2	TRBD1	TGCGCCAGCAGCATGGACAGGTTGGACTATGGCTACACCTTC	CASSMDRLDYGYTF
15	TRBV5-1	once	TRBJ1-6	-	TGCGCCAGCAGCCCCGGGACACACTATAATTCACCCCTCCACTTT	CASSPGTHYNSPLHF
15	TRBV7-9	-	TRBJ2-1	-	TGTGCCAGCAGCTTAGGTCAACTAGGGAGCAATGAGCAGTTCTTC	CASSLGQLGSNEQFF
16	TRBV25-1	-	TRBJ2-2	TRBD1	TGTGCCAGCAGTGAATATACTGACAGGGGTGGCGGGGAGCTGTTTTTT	CASSEYTDRGGGELFF
13	TRBV7-2	-	TRBJ1-5	-	TGTGCCAGCAGCTCCGACAGATCCCAGCCCCAGCATTTT	CASSSDRSQPQHF
14	TRBV4-1	-	TRBJ2-7	-	TGCGCCAGCAGCCAGAGTCCACTGCGCGGGGAGCAGTACTTC	CASSQSPLRGEQYF
12	TRBV7-8	-	TRBJ2-1	-	TGTGCCAGCAGCCCCGATAGCTATGAGCAGTTCTTC	CASSPDSYEQFF
13	TRBV2	-	TRBJ1-3	-	TGTGCCAGCAGTGATACCACGAGAAGCACCATATATTTT	CASSDTTRSTIYF
16	TRBV9	-	TRBJ2-3	TRBD2	TGTGCCAGCAGCGGAAGCCGGACTAGCGGGACAGATACGCAGTATTTT	CASSGSRTSGTDTQYF
15	TRBV29-1	-	TRBJ2-3	-	TGCAGCGTCAGGGGGAGCGGGAGTCCTGCAGATACGCAGTATTTT	CSVRGSGSPADTQYF
13	TRBV19	-	TRBJ2-7	-	TGTGCCAGTAGTATGGTGAGCAACTACGAGCAGTACTTC	CASSMVSNYEQYF
17	TRBV25-1	-	TRBJ1-5	TRBD1	TGTGCCAGCCGCCCCAGGGGGACAAGAGCGATCAATCAGCCCCAGCATTTT	CASRPRGTRAINQPQHF
15	TRBV19	-	TRBJ2-1	TRBD2	TGTGCCAGTAGTATCGTGGCGGGGGGGCACAATGAGCAGTTCTTC	CASSIVAGGHNEQFF
14	TRBV19	-	TRBJ2-3	-	TGTGCCAGTAGTATCGGGCAGGGGACCTGGGGGCAGTATTTT	CASSIGQGTWGQYF
14	TRBV15	-	TRBJ1-2	-	TGTGCCACTACTAATCCGAAGACAGTTTATGGCTACACCTTC	CATTNPKTVYGYTF
14	TRBV5-1	-	TRBJ1-2	TRBD1	TGCGCCAGCAGCTCTTTACAGGGGGAGGATGGCTACACCTTC	CASSSLQGEDGYTF
15	TRBV18	-	TRBJ1-6	-	TGTGCCAGCTCACCAGGTTCAGGGGCGAATTCACCCCTCCACTTT	CASSPGSGANSPLHF
15	TRBV4-1	-	TRBJ1-4	-	TGCGCCAGCAGCCAAGAATGGGCCTTTAATGAAAAACTGTTTTTT	CASSQEWAFNEKLFF
16	TRBV15	-	TRBJ2-1	TRBD1	TGTGCCACCAGGACGATAGGGACAGGTAGAGTGTATGAGCAGTTCTTC	CATRTIGTGRVYEQFF
13	TRBV5-1	-	TRBJ1-1	-	TGCGCCAGCAGCTGGGGAGGGAACACTGAAGCTTTCTTT	CASSWGGNTEAFF
11	TRBV28	-	TRBJ2-5	-	TGTGCCAGCAGTTTTGAGGAGACCCAGTACTTC	CASSFEETQYF
13	TRBV15	once	TRBJ1-2	TRBD1	TGTGCCACCAGCGGGACAGGCGGGGAAGGCTACACCTTC	CATSGTGGEGYTF
15	TRBV27	-	TRBJ1-2	TRBD1	TGTGCCAGCAGCCTAGAGGGGGCGCGAGGCTATGGCTACACCTTC	CASSLEGARGYGYTF
16	TRBV27	-	TRBJ2-1	TRBD2	TGTGCCAGCAGTTTATCCCCACTAGCGGGAGTCAATGAGCAGTTCTTC	CASSLSPLAGVNEQFF
14	TRBV7-9	once	TRBJ1-1	-	TGTGCCAGCAGCCCCCCGGGAGTGAACACTGAAGCTTTCTTT	CASSPPGVNTEAFF